This record concerns one TCR beta chain sequence. Its antigen specificity is not known. No much larger clone is present one base from it, and per-base qualities are unavailable. Distinct nucleotide sequences in the sample also encode this CDR3. The sample originates from a study of shared clonotypes between healthy human individuals (dated by TCRdb to 2020 to 2022). For the study in its entirety: A couple of women and a few men aged 18 to 49 years were included in the cohort. To increase sequencing depth and limit assay-specific biases, TCR repertoire library preparation and sequencing were carried out by different laboratories using diverse techniques. Between about 0.9 and 9 billion PBMCs per donor were obtained by leukapheresis. For each donor, CD4 naive and CD4 memory were each given three plates, CD8 naive was given two plates, and CD8 memory was given one plate. To estimate repertoire size and how much clonotypes are shared between individuals, the study performed deep sequencing of blood TCR repertoires from a few healthy adults. What the authors observed across the whole study: Pairwise subsampling indicated that sequencing depth was expected to affect the degree of clonotype sharing among donors. Sharing across a few donors was observed for about 5% of naive CD4, over 3% of naive CD8, 2.3% of memory CD4, and less than 0.45% of memory CD8 clonotypes. Naive subsets generally had larger estimated clonotype richness than memory subsets. Even with the large sequencing depth, rarefaction of the sorted-subset datasets indicated that sequencing was incomplete. Because the study included only a small number of donors, the genetic and exposure-history diversity represented was limited. Sampling was restricted to blood, and TCR repertoires in tissues likely differ from the TCR repertoires found in blood. Clonotypes shared by all four sorted-subset donors showed higher generation probabilities than non-shared clonotypes.

The donors were healthy, HIV-negative adults with no recently reported acute infections or vaccinations. All donors were Caucasian adults living in Nashville, Tennessee, USA. Magnetic negative selection was used to enrich CD4+ T cells, after which naive cells were positively selected on CD45RA and the negative fraction became the memory subset. After blood collection by leukapheresis, PBMCs were isolated using Ficoll-Histopaque density gradient centrifugation and then cryopreserved in the vapor phase of liquid nitrogen. Purity and quantity of every magnetically sorted T cell population were checked by analytical flow cytometry. Genomic DNA was isolated from each sorted fraction and quantified by UV absorbance on a Nanodrop 2000c. Using the deep immunoSEQ assay, multiplex PCR amplified TCR CDR3 regions from genomic DNA. Extracted genomic DNA from each cell subset was spread evenly across all wells of several immunoSEQ 96-well plates, with each plate serving as a replicate. Each replicate PCR for sorted subsets received approximately 200 ng genomic DNA, equal to about 30,000 T cell genomes. Purified libraries were measured with a Qubit 3.0 fluorometer, size-checked on a Bioanalyzer 2100, and measured again with the KAPA Library Quantification kit. Every immunoSEQ 96-well plate was sequenced on a separate single-read 150-cycle Illumina NextSeq 550 flow cell. On the authors' methods: Because only junctional sequences without quality scores were contained in the immunoSEQ output, filtering matching that applied to full-length reads could not be performed. Sequences were annotated with PyIR, a Python wrapper for IgBLAST v1.9, using IMGT germline references to assign V/J genes and CDR3. Reads were filtered out if the reads had weak V/J assignments (E-value above 1e-6), no CDR3, stop codons, out-of-frame junctions, or ambiguous translated residues. A V3J clonotype was defined by an identical inferred V gene, J gene, and CDR3 amino acid sequence. Percentage overlap between repertoires was computed as shared unique clonotypes divided by the size of the smaller repertoire. Richness of each repertoire was evaluated using RTK rarefaction, the Chao1 estimator, and Recon v2.1 estimates of unobserved clonotypes. For all TCRbeta clonotypes obtained by the gDNA method from a handful of donors, generation probabilities were computed with OLGA. TCRdb's version of the immuneACCESS table is confined to in-frame rearrangements and falls short of the full clone set. An unresolved V gene accounts for under half of the shortfall where checked; the remainder is of unknown origin. That table is the source of V, J and clone size, and D and trimming were worked out from the DNA. This sample lists under 1,100,000 clones; around three quarters were detected once. The ten largest account for 0.5% to 0.65% of the sample.

Sequencing input: memory CD4+ T cells from PBMCs. This sample's cell subset or site label indicates: CD45RA-negative fraction. The clonotype originates from a man in his late teens or twenties in good health. Some clones in this sample may be carry-over from other donors' samples.

The CDR3 loop reads CASSATTGVNTEAFF. In nucleotide form, the sequence is TGTGCCAGCAGCGCGACAACAGGGGTTAACACTGAAGCTTTCTTT. The V gene is TRBV7-6 and the J gene is TRBJ1-1; 7 bases in the middle match TRBD1. The CDR3 goes from the cysteine to the phenylalanine over 15 residues. Kept here is only the CDR3 DNA, which spans 45 bases and is read in frame from base 1. From a lookup of the germline V gene, CDR1 and CDR2 are SGHVS and FNYEAQ. V and J are trimmed by 5 bases and 2 bases, and the gene matches miss 8 bases of the junction.